This T cell receptor beta chain was observed in a study of blood T cell repertoires in COVID-19. Background on the study: Collection of acute and convalescent COVID-19 samples took place in the United States, Italy and Spain. Sources were T cells, B-cell-depleted T cells, or PBMCs; the material itself was cDNA or gDNA.

V shed 3 bases and J 4 bases; nucleotides not matched to a gene: 5. CDR3 length: 14 residues. CDR1 and CDR2 from the germline V gene are SQVTM and ANQGSEA. Per the original methods: Cell counts per sample came from amplifying reference gene primers. The table came from immunoSEQ multiplex PCR; TCRdb's copy has only in-frame clones and leaves some out. D and trimming were read from the DNA, whereas the V and J calls and clone size are those reported in that table. The table includes about 70,000 clones, 77% detected once. The receptor was isolated from a human donor in a cohort sampled during active COVID-19. The chain joins TRBV29-1 to TRBJ1-2; TRBD1 matches at 10 bases. Sequencing was carried out using peripheral blood. The CDR3 sequence: CSVERTGGSYGYTF. CDR3 in DNA: TGCAGCGTTGAGAGGACAGGGGGGAGCTATGGCTACACCTTC.